The entry below describes one T cell receptor beta chain. A J-beta primer mix and a sample-barcoded 5' primer were used in a second PCR of roughly 7 to 12 cycles. TCRdb analysed the 5' RACE reads with MiXCR anew, one entry per CDR3 protein. This sample has about 900,000 distinct CDR3 sequences, with around two thirds found just once. These data come from a study of blood T cells in healthy people across ages. The germline V gene encodes CDR1 DFQATT and CDR2 SNEGSKA (reference sequence). J was trimmed by 3 bases and V by 0 bases; bases with no gene match: 10. This CDR3 region has 16 residues. The chain uses TRBV20-1 and TRBJ1-1; 7 nucleotides agree with TRBD1. The sequence was obtained from a man aged 25 to 40 in good health. The sequenced material came from blood. In DNA, the CDR3 is TGCAGTGCTAGAGATATAAGAGGGGGCGCGGACACTGAAGCTTTCTTT. Amino acid sequence: CSARDIRGGADTEAFF.